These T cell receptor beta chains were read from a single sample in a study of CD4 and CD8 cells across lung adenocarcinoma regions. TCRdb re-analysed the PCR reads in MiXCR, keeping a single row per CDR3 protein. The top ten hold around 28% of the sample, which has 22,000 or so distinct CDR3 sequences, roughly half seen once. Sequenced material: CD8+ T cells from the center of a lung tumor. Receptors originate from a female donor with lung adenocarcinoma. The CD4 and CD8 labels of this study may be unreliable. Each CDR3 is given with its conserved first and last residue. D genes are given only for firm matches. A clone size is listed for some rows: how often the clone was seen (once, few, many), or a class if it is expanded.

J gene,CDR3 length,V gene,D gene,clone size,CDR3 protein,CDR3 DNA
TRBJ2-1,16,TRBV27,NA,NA,CASSLQGPTGGNEQFF,TGTGCCAGCAGTCTCCAGGGCCCAACGGGTGGTAATGAGCAGTTCTTC
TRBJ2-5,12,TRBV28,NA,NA,CARCFFAKTLYF,TGTGCCAGGTGTTTTTTCGCCAAGACCCTGTATTTC
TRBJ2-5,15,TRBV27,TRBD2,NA,CGGGRGGRGKETQYF,TGTGGCGGGGGGCGCGGGGGCCGGGGAAAAGAGACGCAGTATTTC
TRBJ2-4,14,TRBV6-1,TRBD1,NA,CRVRGLGATDMQYF,TGCCGCGTCAGGGGGCTGGGAGCCACAGACATGCAGTACTTC
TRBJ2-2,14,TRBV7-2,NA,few,CASSSPLLTGELFF,TGTGCCAGCAGCTCCCCCCTGTTAACCGGGGAGCTGTTTTTT
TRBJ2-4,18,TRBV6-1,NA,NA,CASTPRLAGLGAKNIQYF,TGTGCCAGCACCCCCCGACTCGCGGGGCTGGGGGCCAAAAATATTCAGTACTTC
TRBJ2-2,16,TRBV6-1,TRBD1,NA,CASSGRDRVLGGELFF,TGTGCCAGCAGTGGAAGGGACAGGGTTCTTGGCGGGGAGCTGTTTTTT
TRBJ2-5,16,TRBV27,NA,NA,CASRGKGSGDTETQYF,TGTGCCAGCAGGGGAAAGGGAAGCGGGGACACAGAGACCCAGTACTTC
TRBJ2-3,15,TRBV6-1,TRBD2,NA,CASSLAGGPTDTQYF,TGTGCCAGCAGCCTAGCGGGGGGGCCCACAGATACGCAGTATTTT
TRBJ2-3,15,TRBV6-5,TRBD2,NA,CGRGYGGGYTDTQYF,TGTGGCAGGGGTTACGGGGGGGGTTACACAGATACGCAGTATTTT
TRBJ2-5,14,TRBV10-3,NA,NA,CAGIGCCGQDTQYF,TGTGCGGGCATAGGGTGCTGTGGCCAAGATACCCAGTACTTC
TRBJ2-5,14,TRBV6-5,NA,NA,CASSYGLGQETQYF,TGTGCCAGCAGTTACGGCCTAGGACAAGAGACCCAGTACTTC
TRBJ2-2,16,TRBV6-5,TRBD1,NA,CASSYQGQGYTGELFF,TGTGCCAGCAGTTATCAGGGACAGGGGTACACCGGGGAGCTGTTTTTT
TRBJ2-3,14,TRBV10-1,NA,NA,CASKGMRAPDTQYF,TGCGCCAGCAAGGGGATGCGAGCCCCAGATACTCAGTATTTC
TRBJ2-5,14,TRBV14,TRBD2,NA,CASRAGGPYETQYF,TGTGCCAGCAGGGCGGGAGGGCCTTATGAGACCCAGTACTTC
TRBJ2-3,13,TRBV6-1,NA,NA,CASSELRVDTQYF,TGTGCCAGCAGTGAACTCCGTGTAGATACGCAGTATTTT
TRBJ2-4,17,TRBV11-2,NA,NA,CASSLLPRVSSTNIQYF,TGTGCCAGCAGCTTACTTCCTAGGGTGAGTAGCACAAATATTCAGTACTTC
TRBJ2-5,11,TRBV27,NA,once,CASGPPDEQYF,TGTGCCAGCGGTCCTCCAGATGAGCAGTACTTT
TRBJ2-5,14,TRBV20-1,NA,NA,CSAIRPGVQETQYF,TGCAGTGCTATACGGCCCGGTGTCCAAGAGACCCAGTACTTC
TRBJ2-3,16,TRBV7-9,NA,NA,CASSGSGLWTTDMQYF,TGTGCCAGCAGCGGCTCGGGGCTGTGGACCACAGATATGCAGTATTTT
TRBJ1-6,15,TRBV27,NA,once,CASTLGRGGNSPLHF,TGTGCCAGCACCTTGGGTAGGGGGGGCAATTCACCCCTCCACTTT
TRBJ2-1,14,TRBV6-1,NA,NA,CASSDRGARNEQFF,TGTGCCAGCAGTGACCGGGGGGCCAGGAATGAGCAGTTCTTC
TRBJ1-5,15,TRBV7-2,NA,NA,CASSFLLGQNQPQHF,TGTGCCAGCAGCTTTCTTCTGGGGCAGAATCAGCCCCAGCATTTT
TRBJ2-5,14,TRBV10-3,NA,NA,CAGHGGRDRDTQYF,TGTGCGGGCCACGGGGGGCGTGACCGAGACACCCAGTACTTC
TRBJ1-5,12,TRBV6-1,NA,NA,CASSDSYQPQHF,TGTGCCAGCAGTGACAGTTATCAGCCCCAGCATTTT
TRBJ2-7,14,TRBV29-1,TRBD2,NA,CSVELLAGSIEQYF,TGCAGCGTTGAACTCCTAGCGGGATCAATCGAGCAGTACTTC
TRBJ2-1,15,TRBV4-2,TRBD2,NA,CASSISGSGRGEQFF,TGTGCCAGCAGTATAAGCGGGAGCGGGCGAGGTGAGCAGTTCTTC
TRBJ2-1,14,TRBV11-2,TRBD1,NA,CASSLGQGAGEQFF,TGTGCCAGCAGCTTGGGACAGGGGGCTGGGGAGCAGTTCTTC
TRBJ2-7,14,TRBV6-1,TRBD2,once,CASSEVAGGLEQYF,TGTGCCAGCAGTGAGGTAGCGGGAGGGCTTGAGCAGTACTTC
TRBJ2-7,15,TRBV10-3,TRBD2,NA,CAISAGPGGEDTQYF,TGTGCCATCAGTGCGGGGCCGGGAGGCGAAGATACGCAGTACTTC
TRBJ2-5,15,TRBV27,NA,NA,CSSGFGDSEQDTQYF,TGTTCCAGCGGGTTTGGGGACAGTGAACAAGATACGCAGTACTTC
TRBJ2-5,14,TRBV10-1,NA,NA,CAGRGGGDQETQYF,TGCGCGGGGCGTGGGGGCGGGGACCAAGAGACCCAGTACTTC
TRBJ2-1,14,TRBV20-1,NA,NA,CSAPQRFSYNEQFF,TGCAGTGCCCCCCAACGTTTCTCCTACAATGAGCAGTTCTTC
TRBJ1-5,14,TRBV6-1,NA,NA,CASSDRDGNQPQHF,TGTGCCAGCAGTGACCGGGACGGAAATCAGCCCCAGCATTTT
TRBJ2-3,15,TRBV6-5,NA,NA,CARGYSAVTHDEQYF,TGTGCCAGGGGTTACTCGGCTGTGACCCACGATGAGCAGTATTTT
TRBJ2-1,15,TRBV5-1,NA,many,CASSLGGSAYNEQFF,TGCGCCAGCAGCTTGGGGGGTTCGGCCTACAATGAGCAGTTCTTC
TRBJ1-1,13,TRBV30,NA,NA,CAWDRTAATEAFF,TGTGCCTGGGACCGGACTGCCGCCACTGAAGCTTTCTTT
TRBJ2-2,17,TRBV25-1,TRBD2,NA,CASSESGGLANAGELFF,TGTGCCAGCAGTGAATCAGGCGGACTAGCTAACGCCGGGGAGCTGTTTTTT
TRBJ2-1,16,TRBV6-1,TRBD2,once,CASRDSGTTFYNEQFF,TGTGCCAGCAGAGATAGCGGGACCACATTCTACAATGAGCAGTTCTTC
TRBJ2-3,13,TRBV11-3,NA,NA,CVTGLGATDIQYF,TGTGTCACGGGGCTCGGAGCCACAGATATTCAGTACTTT